This TCR beta chain was found in a study of cytomegalovirus exposure and HLA in healthy donors. Study outcomes and limitations: When analyzed later, the rates of TCR association showed variation by HLA locus, with DRB1 the most and HLA-C the fewest. Later analysis revealed greater clonal expansion in HLA-associated TCR beta chains than in equally common others.

PCR was performed using 60 Vbeta and 13 Jbeta primers. Sequenced by immunoSEQ multiplex PCR; TCRdb stores in-frame clones only, minus some. The data show under 200,000 clones, 80% seen once. Points on this clone: Its antigen is unidentified.

Input material: PBMCs. This TCR came from a male donor in good health and CMV-seropositive.

CDR3 sequence: CATPLPQHF. The CDR3 bases are TGTGCCACCCCCCTGCCCCAGCATTTT. The V call is TRBV15, the J call TRBJ1-5, with no clear D. The germline V gene has CDR1 LNHNV and CDR2 YYDKDF (reference sequence). V was cut by 8 bases and J by 9 bases, with 5 bases left in between. This CDR3 region has 9 residues.